The 18 T cell receptor beta chains below come from one sample, sequenced in a study of blood T cells in healthy people across ages. A second PCR, run for roughly 7 to 12 cycles, used a sample-barcoded 5' primer plus a J-beta primer mix. MiXCR was run by TCRdb on the 5' RACE reads, yielding one entry per CDR3 protein. The sample consists of more than 900,000 distinct CDR3 sequences, roughly a quarter of them appearing once. This sample also belongs to another study, concerning T cells of mothers and their children.

The sequencing input was blood. Receptors originate from a girl aged 2-15 years in good health.

This sequence joins TRBV29-1 and TRBJ2-7; possible D gene TRBD2, 6 bases. CDR3 length equals 13 residues. Trimming cost V 5 bases and J 5 bases, with 16 bases left between them. The germline V gene has CDR1 SQVTM and CDR2 ANQGSEA. In DNA form, the CDR3 reads TGCAGCGTTTCGGGGAGGTTGAGTAACGAGCAGTACTTC. Translation: CSVSGRLSNEQYF.

This CDR3 is CASSLEGQGIRGLGYEQYF. In nucleotides, the CDR3 is TGTGCCAGCAGTTTAGAGGGACAGGGGATTCGGGGACTGGGATACGAGCAGTACTTC. The V gene is TRBV28, the J gene TRBJ2-7, with TRBD1 matching 10 bases. The CDR3 contains 19 residues. J was trimmed by 4 bases and V by 2 bases; bases with no gene match: 17. The germline gives CDR1 MDHEN, CDR2 SYDVKM.

This clonotype has a handful of counts. This CDR3 reads CASSPLLGEAGELFF. The CDR3 nucleotides are TGTGCCAGCAGCCCTCTGCTGGGAGAGGCCGGGGAGCTGTTTTTT. The chain joins TRBV3-1 to TRBJ2-2; weak D call: TRBD2 (5 bases). There are 15 residues in the CDR3. Trimming shortened V by 4 bases and J by 6 bases, and 15 bases separated the two germline ends. The germline V gene has CDR1 LGHDT and CDR2 YNNKEL (reference sequence).

This clonotype was detected only a few times. This rearrangement joins TRBV7-9 to TRBJ2-4; D not certain. The CDR3 spans 15 residues. Germline values: CDR1 SEHNR, CDR2 FQNEAQ (reference sequence). The V end lost 4 bases, the J end lost 2 bases, and 12 bases lay between the germline ends. CDR3 DNA sequence: TGTGCCAGCAGCTCTGGTTACGAAACCAAAAACATTCAGTACTTC. It translates to CASSSGYETKNIQYF.

This clonotype turned up a few times. V gene TRBV6-1 combines with J gene TRBJ2-1; D uncertain. CDR1 and CDR2 from the germline V gene are MNHNS and SASEGT. Deletions cut 4 bases from V and 6 bases from J, with 10 bases between. The CDR3 is 13 amino acids. CDR3 protein: CASSGWPPNEQFF. In nucleotides, the CDR3 is TGTGCCAGCAGTGGCTGGCCCCCCAATGAGCAGTTCTTC.

This clonotype was seen ten or more times. The CDR3 DNA reads TGTGCCAGCAGCCACTCCTACGAGCAGTACTTC. Amino acid sequence: CASSHSYEQYF. The chain recombines TRBV6-2 or TRBV6-3 with TRBJ2-7; D uncertain. V lost 6 bases to trimming and J lost 0 bases, with 3 bases between them. The CDR3 has 11 residues. The germline V gene encodes CDR1 MNHEY and CDR2 SVGEGT.

The table lists this clonotype with a few counts. The chain has TRBV6-5 and TRBJ2-5; D perhaps matches TRBD1 (7 bases). V shed 5 bases and J shed 12 bases, with 28 bases lying between them. Germline CDR1 MNHEY, CDR2 SVGAGI. The CDR3 spans 16 residues. CDR3 protein: CASSKSPDRWEAFEYF. The CDR3 DNA reads as TGTGCCAGCAGTAAATCCCCGGACAGGTGGGAGGCATTCGAGTACTTC.

This clonotype was seen ten or more times. The gene calls are TRBV7-9 and TRBJ2-7; maybe TRBD2 (6 bases). CDR3 length: 14 residues. Germline V gene lookup returns CDR1 SEHNR and CDR2 FQNEAQ (reference sequence). Trimming left V 1 base short and J 3 bases short, with 10 bases between. The CDR3 DNA is TGTGCCAGCAGCTTAGGCGGGACGGGCTACGAGCAGTACTTC. Translation: CASSLGGTGYEQYF.

The chain combines TRBV10-3 with TRBJ2-5, with D hard to call. Trimming pared 4 bases from V and 3 bases from J, leaving 9 bases between. Germline V gives CDR1 ENHRY, CDR2 SYGVKD. This CDR3 comprises 13 residues. CDR3 sequence (DNA): TGTGCCATCAGTGCAGGTCAGGAAGAGACCCAGTACTTC. The encoded protein is CAISAGQEETQYF.

This clonotype showed up just a few times. The rearrangement uses TRBV12-3 or TRBV12-4 and TRBJ2-7; possibly TRBD1 or TRBD2 for D (5 bases each). V shed 6 bases and J shed 0 bases, with 12 bases lying between them. There are 14 residues in the CDR3. This CDR3 is CASRWDDSSYEQYF. The CDR3 DNA reads TGTGCCAGCAGGTGGGACGACTCCTCCTACGAGCAGTACTTC.

V and J are TRBV7-3 and TRBJ2-1; the D is unclear. This CDR3 comprises 15 residues. Trimming took 5 bases from V and 5 from J, leaving 16 bases between them. CDR1 and CDR2 (germline): SGHTA, FQGTGA. DNA for the CDR3: TGTGCCAGCAGCGTAGTAGCATCTGGTAACAATGAGCAGTTCTTC. It specifies CASSVVASGNNEQFF.

This clonotype was recorded a few times. The chain recombines TRBV4-1 with TRBJ2-5; D not certain. The DNA end favors TRBJ2-7, so the J call may be wrong. The CDR3 contains 14 residues. Germline CDR1 and CDR2: MGHRA and YSYEKL. For the CDR3, the DNA is TGCGCCAGCAGCCAAGATCCTGGGGTTGTCGAGCAGTACTTC. Its translation is CASSQDPGVVEQYF.

The chain links TRBV6-5 to TRBJ2-7; D may be TRBD1 or TRBD2 (5 bases each). The CDR3 is made up of 14 amino acids. Germline assignment: CDR1 MNHEY and CDR2 SVGAGI. The V gene lost 6 bases and the J gene lost 2 bases, with 14 bases spanning the gap. The CDR3 region has the DNA TGTGCCAGCAGGGCCGGGACGTCGGCCTACGAGCAGTACTTC. Translating gives CASRAGTSAYEQYF.

CDR3 loop: CASSMDGSNSPLHF. CDR3 coding DNA: TGTGCCAGCAGTATGGACGGATCTAATTCACCCCTCCACTTT. The chain joins TRBV6-4 to TRBJ1-6; D gene uncertain. The V and J ends lost 5 bases and 6 bases respectively, with 11 bases between them. Germline loops: CDR1 MRHNA, CDR2 SNTAGT. This CDR3 contains 14 residues.

This clonotype was recorded a few times. The chain couples TRBV20-1 to TRBJ2-3, with D possibly TRBD1 on 6 matching bases. The ends were cut back, 2 bases at V and 9 bases at J, with 15 bases in the middle. In germline, CDR1 is DFQATT, CDR2 SNEGSKA (reference sequence). The CDR3 spans 13 residues. For the CDR3, the DNA is TGCAGTGCTAGATGGTTGACCGGGACAACGCAGTATTTT. Its translation is CSARWLTGTTQYF.

J is TRBJ2-1 and V is TRBV20-1; the D gene is possibly TRBD1 (5 bases). The J call may be incorrect, as the DNA end agrees better with TRBJ2-7. CDR1 DFQATT and CDR2 SNEGSKA come from the germline V gene (reference sequence). This CDR3 is 14 amino acids long. This CDR3 reads CSATSGYLTYEQYF. The CDR3 DNA follows: TGCAGTGCTACCTCAGGGTACCTGACCTACGAGCAGTACTTC.

This clonotype has only a few counts. Relative to the germline gene, one junction end is altered; a read error may explain this. The chain combines TRBV7-7 with TRBJ2-5; D call uncertain. The V gene's germline CDR1 is SSHAT and CDR2 FNYEAQ (reference sequence). This CDR3 region has 13 residues. This chain's CDR3 is CASSLWAQETQYF. In DNA form, the CDR3 reads TGTGCTAGCAGCTTATGGGCACAAGAGACCCAGTACTTC.

This clonotype was counted only a few times. The gene calls are TRBV2 and TRBJ2-5, with D possibly being TRBD1 or TRBD2 (5 bases each). The tail of the sequence fits TRBJ2-7 better, so the J call may be wrong. Per the germline V gene, CDR1 is SNHLY and CDR2 is FYNNEI. The CDR3 contains 14 residues. CDR3 in DNA: TGTGCCAGCAGTACCGGGACGACCTCCTACGAGCAGTACTTC. Encoded protein: CASSTGTTSYEQYF.